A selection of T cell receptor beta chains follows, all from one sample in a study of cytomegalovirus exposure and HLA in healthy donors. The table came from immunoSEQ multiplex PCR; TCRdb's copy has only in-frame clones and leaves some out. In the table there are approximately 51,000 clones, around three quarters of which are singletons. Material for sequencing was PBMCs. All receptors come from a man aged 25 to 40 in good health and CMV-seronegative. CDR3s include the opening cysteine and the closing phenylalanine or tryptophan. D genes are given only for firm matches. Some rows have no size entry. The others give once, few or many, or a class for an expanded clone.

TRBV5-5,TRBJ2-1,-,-,CASIRTLGPYNEQFF,TGTGCCAGCATCCGGACTCTGGGCCCCTACAATGAGCAGTTCTTC
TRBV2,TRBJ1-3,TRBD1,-,CASRQGAGNTIYF,TGTGCCAGCCGACAGGGGGCCGGAAACACCATATATTTT
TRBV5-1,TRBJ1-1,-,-,CASSLASGTEAFF,TGCGCCAGCAGCTTGGCTTCAGGAACTGAAGCTTTCTTT
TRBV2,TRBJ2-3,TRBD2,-,CASNSGTSTHTQYF,TGTGCCAGCAACTCCGGGACTAGCACCCATACGCAGTATTTT
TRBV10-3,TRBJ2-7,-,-,CAISDNLGAYEQYF,TGTGCCATCAGTGATAACTTGGGGGCTTACGAGCAGTACTTC
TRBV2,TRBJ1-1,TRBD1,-,CASSRTGGLGTEAFF,TGTGCCAGCAGTCGGACAGGGGGGCTAGGGACTGAAGCTTTCTTT
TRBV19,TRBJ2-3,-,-,CASKTGGPSTDTQYF,TGTGCCAGTAAAACCGGCGGCCCTAGCACAGATACGCAGTATTTT
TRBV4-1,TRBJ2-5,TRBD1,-,CASSQIGQGQETQYF,TGCGCCAGCAGCCAAATTGGACAGGGACAAGAGACCCAGTACTTC
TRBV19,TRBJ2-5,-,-,CASRGQETQYF,TGTGCCAGCCGGGGACAAGAGACCCAGTACTTC
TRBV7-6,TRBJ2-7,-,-,CASSLLSTYEQYF,TGTGCCAGCAGCCTGCTAAGTACCTACGAGCAGTACTTC
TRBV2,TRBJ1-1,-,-,CASRGQLMNTEAFF,TGTGCCAGCCGCGGGCAGCTTATGAACACTGAAGCTTTCTTT
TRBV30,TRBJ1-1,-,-,CAWSSRTVMNTEAFF,TGTGCCTGGAGTTCCCGGACAGTGATGAACACTGAAGCTTTCTTT
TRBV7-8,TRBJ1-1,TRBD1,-,CASSYARDRGRTEAFF,TGTGCCAGCAGTTATGCCCGGGACAGGGGGCGGACTGAAGCTTTCTTT
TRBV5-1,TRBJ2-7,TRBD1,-,CASSKGTGQGFEQYF,TGCGCCAGCAGCAAAGGTACGGGACAGGGGTTCGAGCAGTACTTC
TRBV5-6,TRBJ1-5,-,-,CASSLFSGSQPQHF,TGTGCCAGCAGCTTGTTCTCAGGATCTCAGCCCCAGCATTTT
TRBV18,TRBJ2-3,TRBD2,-,CASSPPLGAGADTQYF,TGTGCCAGCTCACCACCCCTGGGAGCGGGGGCAGATACGCAGTATTTT
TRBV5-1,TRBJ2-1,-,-,CASSFWGRYNEQFF,TGCGCCAGCAGCTTTTGGGGCAGGTACAATGAGCAGTTCTTC
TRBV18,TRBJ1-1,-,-,CASSRDSQNTEAFF,TGTGCCAGCTCACGAGACAGCCAGAACACTGAAGCTTTCTTT
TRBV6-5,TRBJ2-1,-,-,CASSYSAGGNNEQFF,TGTGCCAGCAGTTACAGCGCAGGGGGGAACAATGAGCAGTTCTTC
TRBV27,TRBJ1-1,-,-,CASSGRRGAFF,TGTGCCAGCAGTGGGCGCAGGGGAGCTTTCTTT
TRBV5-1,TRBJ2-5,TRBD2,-,CASSLGSGSTFGETQYF,TGCGCCAGCAGCTTGGGAAGCGGGAGTACTTTTGGGGAGACCCAGTACTTC
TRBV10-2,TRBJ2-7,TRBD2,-,CASSETSGLNF,TGCGCCAGCAGTGAGACTAGCGGGCTCAACTTC
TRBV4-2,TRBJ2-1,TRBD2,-,CASSQDGTRMGINEQFF,TGTGCCAGCAGCCAAGATGGGACTAGAATGGGGATAAATGAGCAGTTCTTC
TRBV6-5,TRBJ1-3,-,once,CASSRDSPSGNTIYF,TGTGCCAGCAGCCGCGACAGTCCCTCTGGAAACACCATATATTTT
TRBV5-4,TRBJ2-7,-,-,CASSGGYEQYF,TGTGCCAGCAGCGGGGGGTACGAGCAGTACTTC
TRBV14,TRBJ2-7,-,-,CASSQDWDNHEQYF,TGTGCCAGCAGCCAAGATTGGGACAACCACGAGCAGTACTTC